What follows describes a single T cell receptor beta chain. Its matching antigen is unknown. This specimen belongs to a study of neoadjuvant anti-PD-1 for oral cavity cancer. Whole-study context: Patients without progression received a fourth nivolumab dose around day 43, then surgical resection on days 50-56. Findings and caveats of the study: Post-nivolumab, blood T cell clonality was significantly elevated in non-responders.

J was trimmed by 2 bases and V by 5 bases; bases with no gene match: 12. From germline, CDR1 is MNHEY and CDR2 SMNVEV (reference sequence). The CDR3 runs to 18 residues. Described time point: after neoadjuvant nivolumab, at surgical resection. Patients were newly diagnosed with stage II-IVA oral cavity squamous cell carcinoma without prior systemic or radiation treatment. No culture or expansion preceded analysis of these blood cells. Sequenced by immunoSEQ multiplex PCR; TCRdb stores in-frame clones only, minus some. The profile shows some 29,000 clones, 70% to 80% of them singletons. The material was PBMCs, obtained after nivolumab (anti-PD-1) treatment. V usage is TRBV27 and J usage is TRBJ2-3; 11 bases align to TRBD2. This clonotype was sampled from a person between 40 and 80 years old with oral cavity squamous cell carcinoma. The CDR3 DNA reads as TGTGCCAGCAGTCCAGGACCCCCGGGACTAGCGGTCACAGATACGCAGTATTTT. Protein: CASSPGPPGLAVTDTQYF.